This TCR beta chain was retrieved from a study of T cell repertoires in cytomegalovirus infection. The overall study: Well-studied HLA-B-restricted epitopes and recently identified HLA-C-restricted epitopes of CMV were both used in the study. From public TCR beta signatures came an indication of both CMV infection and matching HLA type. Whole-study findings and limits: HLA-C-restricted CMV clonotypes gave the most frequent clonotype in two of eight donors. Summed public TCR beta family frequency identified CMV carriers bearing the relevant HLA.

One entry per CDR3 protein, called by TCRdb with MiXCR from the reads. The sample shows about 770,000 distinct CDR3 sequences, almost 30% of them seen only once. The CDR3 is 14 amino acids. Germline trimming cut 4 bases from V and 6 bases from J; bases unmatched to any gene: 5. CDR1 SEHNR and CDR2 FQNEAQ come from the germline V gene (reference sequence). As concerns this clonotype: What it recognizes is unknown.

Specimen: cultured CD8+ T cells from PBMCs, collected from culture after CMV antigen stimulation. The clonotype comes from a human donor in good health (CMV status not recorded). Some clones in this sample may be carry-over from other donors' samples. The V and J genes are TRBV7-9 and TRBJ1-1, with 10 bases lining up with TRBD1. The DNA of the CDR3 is TGTGCCAGCAGCTCCGGGACAGGGGCTGCTGAAGCTTTCTTT. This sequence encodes CASSSGTGAAEAFF.